This is a list of T cell receptor beta chains from one sample in a study of T cells in Graves' hyperthyroidism and ophthalmopathy. In TCRdb, the multiplex PCR reads were re-called with MiXCR into one record per CDR3 protein. The profile covers roughly 630,000 distinct CDR3 sequences, with 15% to 19% appearing a single time and about 7% taken by the ten largest. Sequenced material: blood. The origin of the receptors is a woman younger than 45 with Graves' hyperthyroidism. Both conserved end residues are part of each CDR3. A D gene is named only where the DNA matches it firmly. Only part of the rows carry a size: once, few, many, or a class if the clone is expanded.

v_gene: TRBV9
abundance: .
d_gene: .
j_gene: TRBJ2-3
CDR3aa: CASSEALGTQYF
CDR3nt: TGTGCCAGCAGTGAGGCCTTGGGGACGCAGTATTTT

v_gene: TRBV29-1
abundance: many
d_gene: .
j_gene: TRBJ2-7
CDR3aa: CSVGGASSGFYEQYF
CDR3nt: TGCAGCGTTGGGGGGGCCTCTAGCGGCTTCTACGAGCAGTACTTC

v_gene: TRBV10-3
abundance: few
d_gene: .
j_gene: TRBJ2-1
CDR3aa: CAISERGSYNEQFF
CDR3nt: TGTGCCATCAGTGAGCGGGGGTCCTACAATGAGCAGTTCTTC

v_gene: TRBV28
abundance: many
d_gene: .
j_gene: TRBJ1-3
CDR3aa: CASSLHSSGNTIYF
CDR3nt: TGTGCCAGCAGTTTGCACAGCTCTGGAAACACCATATATTTT

v_gene: TRBV27
abundance: few
d_gene: .
j_gene: TRBJ2-5
CDR3aa: CASSLSPSGETQYF
CDR3nt: TGTGCCAGCAGTTTATCTCCTTCGGGGGAGACCCAGTACTTC

v_gene: TRBV5-6
abundance: few
d_gene: .
j_gene: TRBJ1-5
CDR3aa: CASSLGGFQPQHF
CDR3nt: TGTGCCAGCAGCTTGGGGGGGTTTCAGCCCCAGCATTTT

v_gene: TRBV11-2
abundance: many
d_gene: TRBD1
j_gene: TRBJ1-2
CDR3aa: CASSSTRQGGGDYGYTF
CDR3nt: TGTGCCAGCAGCTCGACCCGACAGGGAGGAGGGGACTATGGCTACACCTTC

v_gene: TRBV28
abundance: many
d_gene: .
j_gene: TRBJ2-7
CDR3aa: CASTVYNEQYF
CDR3nt: TGTGCCAGCACGGTATACAACGAGCAGTACTTC

v_gene: TRBV12-3/TRBV12-4
abundance: .
d_gene: TRBD2
j_gene: TRBJ2-6
CDR3aa: CASSLAPGGVSSGANVLTF
CDR3nt: TGTGCCAGCAGTTTAGCGCCGGGGGGAGTGAGTTCTGGGGCCAACGTCCTGACTTTC

v_gene: TRBV5-1
abundance: .
d_gene: TRBD1
j_gene: TRBJ1-2
CDR3aa: CASRQTTGGTYGYTF
CDR3nt: TGCGCCAGCAGACAGACGACAGGGGGAACCTATGGCTACACCTTC

v_gene: TRBV11-2
abundance: many
d_gene: TRBD1
j_gene: TRBJ2-5
CDR3aa: CASSSLRTGRKETQYF
CDR3nt: TGTGCCAGCAGCTCGCTAAGGACAGGGCGTAAAGAGACCCAGTACTTC

v_gene: TRBV7-2
abundance: .
d_gene: .
j_gene: TRBJ1-1
CDR3aa: CASSDTGPGTEAFF
CDR3nt: TGTGCCAGCAGTGACACAGGGCCGGGCACTGAAGCTTTCTTT

v_gene: TRBV7-2
abundance: many
d_gene: .
j_gene: TRBJ1-3
CDR3aa: CASSEDSGNTIYF
CDR3nt: TGTGCCAGCAGTGAGGACTCTGGAAACACCATATATTTT

v_gene: TRBV12-3/TRBV12-4
abundance: many
d_gene: .
j_gene: TRBJ1-5
CDR3aa: CASSSAGGQPQHF
CDR3nt: TGTGCCAGCAGCTCAGCGGGGGGGCAGCCCCAGCATTTT

v_gene: TRBV28
abundance: .
d_gene: .
j_gene: TRBJ2-7
CDR3aa: CASSLRVYKQYF
CDR3nt: TGTGCCAGCAGTCTCAGGGTCTACAAGCAGTACTTC

v_gene: TRBV27
abundance: .
d_gene: .
j_gene: TRBJ2-7
CDR3aa: CASSLFYGVDLQGEQYF
CDR3nt: TGTGCCAGCAGTTTATTCTACGGGGTCGATTTGCAAGGCGAGCAGTACTTC

v_gene: TRBV6-6
abundance: .
d_gene: .
j_gene: TRBJ2-3
CDR3aa: CASSYSRGTDTQYF
CDR3nt: TGTGCCAGCAGTTACTCCAGAGGCACAGATACGCAGTATTTT

v_gene: TRBV14
abundance: .
d_gene: .
j_gene: TRBJ1-1
CDR3aa: CASSQDARANKNTEAFF
CDR3nt: TGTGCCAGCAGCCAAGACGCCAGGGCGAATAAGAACACTGAAGCTTTCTTT

v_gene: TRBV11-1
abundance: .
d_gene: TRBD2
j_gene: TRBJ2-7
CDR3aa: CASSIGGAGGPSYEQYF
CDR3nt: TGTGCCAGCAGCATTGGCGGAGCGGGAGGCCCCTCCTACGAGCAGTACTTC

v_gene: TRBV7-2
abundance: many
d_gene: .
j_gene: TRBJ1-4
CDR3aa: CASSWTVTNEKLFF
CDR3nt: TGTGCCAGCAGCTGGACCGTAACTAATGAAAAACTGTTTTTT